Below, 20 T cell receptor beta chains from the same sample are listed, as sequenced in a study of T cells in Graves' hyperthyroidism and ophthalmopathy. The CDR3 regions of TCR beta were amplified from RNA transcripts. In the first-round RT-PCR of the TCR CDR3, the HTBI primer set was used. TCRdb reprocessed the multiplex PCR reads with MiXCR, giving one entry per CDR3 protein. This sample has approximately 610,000 distinct CDR3 sequences, with over 15% found just once. The specimen was blood. All receptors come from a woman aged 18 to 35 with Graves' hyperthyroidism.

This clonotype was found many times. The chain has TRBV20-1 and TRBJ2-3; 10 bases agree with TRBD2. Germline V CDR1 and CDR2: DFQATT, SNEGSKA (reference sequence). The CDR3 contains 15 residues. J was trimmed by 4 bases and V by 6 bases; bases with no gene match: 10. The CDR3 spells CSAGPLAGVADTQYF. The CDR3 nucleotides are TGCAGTGCAGGCCCGCTAGCGGGAGTGGCAGATACGCAGTATTTT.

This clonotype was picked up many times. The chain has TRBV27 and TRBJ2-1; TRBD2 matches 10 bases. This CDR3 region has 13 residues. CDR1 is MNHEY, CDR2 SMNVEV, per germline (reference sequence). V lost 8 bases to trimming and J lost 6 bases; unmatched junction nucleotides: 4. CDR3 sequence: CASAWTSGNEQFF. The CDR3 coding sequence is TGTGCCAGCGCTTGGACTAGCGGCAATGAGCAGTTCTTC.

This clonotype has only a few counts. The chain couples TRBV7-2 to TRBJ2-7; TRBD2 might be the D (5 bases). The length of the CDR3 is 14 residues. The V and J ends lost 1 base and 6 bases respectively, with 13 bases between them. CDR1 is SGHTA and CDR2 is FQGNSA in the germline V gene. CDR3 nucleotide sequence: TGTGCCAGCAGCTTAGAGCGGCATCGGTTCGAGCAGTACTTC. It yields the protein CASSLERHRFEQYF. Full variable domain (missing parts from reference TRBV7-2 and TRBJ2-7): GAGVSQSPSNKVTEKGKDVELRCDPISGHTALYWYRQSLGQGLEFLIYFQGNSAPDKSGLPSDRFSAERTGGSVSTLTIQRTQQEDSAVYLCASSLERHRFEQYFGPGTRLTVT.

The sample holds a few counts of this clonotype. J is TRBJ1-2 and V is TRBV10-1; no reliable D call. There are 13 residues in the CDR3. Germline V CDR1 and CDR2: WNHNN, SYGVQD (reference sequence). The germline V and J ends were trimmed by 5 bases and 2 bases, with 9 bases remaining between them. The CDR3 nucleotides are TGCGCCAGCAGTCCGGTAACGAACTATGGCTACACCTTC. It codes for CASSPVTNYGYTF.

This clonotype showed up many times. This rearrangement joins TRBV13 to TRBJ1-4; possibly TRBD1 for D (5 bases). The CDR3 has 14 amino acids. Trimming removed 3 bases from V and 7 bases from J, with 12 bases in between. CDR1 is PRHDT and CDR2 is FYEKMQ in the germline V gene (reference sequence). CDR3 nucleotide sequence: TGTGCCAGCAGCTTCCGACCGGGGGGTGAAAAACTGTTTTTT. As protein: CASSFRPGGEKLFF.

The V gene is TRBV6-1, the J gene TRBJ2-3; 7 bases fit TRBD1. Germline assignment: CDR1 MNHNS and CDR2 SASEGT. The V and J ends lost 2 bases and 6 bases, in that order; junction bases with no gene match: 2. This CDR3 contains 13 residues. CDR3 sequence: CASSERGPDTQYF. In DNA form, the CDR3 reads TGTGCCAGCAGTGAAAGGGGGCCCGATACGCAGTATTTT.

The J gene is TRBJ2-1, the V gene TRBV20-1; the D is unclear. The CDR3 has 12 amino acids. In germline, CDR1 is DFQATT, CDR2 SNEGSKA (reference sequence). V lost 6 bases to trimming and J lost 14 bases, with 20 bases between them. CDR3 sequence (DNA): TGCAGTGCACTCAACCGTATAGGCCGGGAGTTCTTC. It yields the protein CSALNRIGREFF.

This clonotype was detected a few times. This chain uses TRBV5-1 with TRBJ1-2; 9 nucleotides align to TRBD1. V dropped 4 bases and J dropped 6; count of bases not matched to a gene: 4. The germline CDR1 and CDR2 sequences are SGHRS and YFSETQ. CDR3 length equals 13 residues. In nucleotides, the CDR3 is TGCGCCAGCAGCCGGACAGGGGAGAATGGCTACACCTTC. Amino acid sequence: CASSRTGENGYTF.

For this clonotype: A read error may account for a junction end that differs from germline. This rearrangement joins TRBV7-9 to TRBJ2-7, with 7 nucleotides matching TRBD2. The CDR3 is 15 amino acids. In germline, CDR1 is SEHNR, CDR2 FQNEAQ (reference sequence). CDR3 loop: CATSSGGTHSYEQCF. The CDR3 DNA sequence: TGTGCCACCAGCTCCGGGGGGACCCACTCCTACGAGCAGTGCTTC.

In this sample, this clonotype turned up a few times. The chain couples TRBV19 to TRBJ2-1; a weak D match, TRBD2 (6 bases). Germline V CDR1 and CDR2: LNHDA, SQIVND (reference sequence). Trimming removed 2 bases from V and 7 bases from J, with 12 bases in between. The CDR3 consists of 14 residues. CDR3 nucleotide sequence: TGTGCCAGTAGTATAATCGCTGGGGGGAATGAGCAGTTCTTC. It specifies CASSIIAGGNEQFF.

The table lists this clonotype with a few counts. V usage is TRBV14 and J usage is TRBJ2-1; a weak D match, TRBD1 (7 bases). CDR1 is SGHDN and CDR2 is FVKESK in the germline V gene. The CDR3 covers 16 residues. The V and J ends lost 6 bases and 4 bases respectively, with 19 bases between them. The CDR3 coding sequence is TGTGCCAGCAGGAAAGGGGGCGGGGACCCATACAATGAGCAGTTCTTC. Translating gives CASRKGGGDPYNEQFF.

In its sample, this clonotype was seen a few times. The chain uses TRBV6-1 and TRBJ2-1; 8 nucleotides match TRBD1. The germline gives CDR1 MNHNS, CDR2 SASEGT. This CDR3 comprises 14 residues. The trim removed 4 bases at V and 9 bases at J, leaving 8 bases unmatched. As DNA, the CDR3 is TGTGCCAGCAGTGTAGGACAGGGAGCTGGTGAGCAGTTCTTC. Protein: CASSVGQGAGEQFF.

This clonotype was observed at least ten times. The J gene is TRBJ2-1, the V gene TRBV20-1; 10 nucleotides align to TRBD2. V shed 4 bases, J shed 0 bases, and the junction held 3 bases outside the gene matches. Looked up from germline, CDR1 is DFQATT and CDR2 is SNEGSKA (reference sequence). CDR3 size: 15 residues. The CDR3 nucleotides are TGCAGTGCTATTAGCGGGAGGCGCTCCTACAATGAGCAGTTCTTC. Translated: CSAISGRRSYNEQFF.

This clonotype was detected many times. CDR3 sequence (DNA): TGTGCCACCAGTGATTTTGGGACACAGCCCCAGCATTTT. Its translation is CATSDFGTQPQHF. V usage is TRBV24-1 and J usage is TRBJ1-5, with D possibly TRBD1 on 6 matching bases. This CDR3 contains 13 residues. CDR1 and CDR2 (germline): KGHDR, SFDVKD. Trimming left V 1 base short and J 7 bases short, with 7 bases between.

This clonotype has ten or more counts. The J gene is TRBJ1-1, the V gene TRBV5-5, with unresolved D. The CDR3 is made up of 14 amino acids. Looked up from germline, CDR1 is SGHKS and CDR2 is YYEKEE (reference sequence). The V end lost 0 bases, the J end lost 4 bases, and 10 bases lay between the germline ends. This CDR3 reads CASSLGTVLTEAFF. For the CDR3, the DNA is TGTGCCAGCAGCTTGGGGACGGTGCTCACTGAAGCTTTCTTT.

Many counts were recorded for this clonotype. The chain links TRBV7-9 to TRBJ2-1; D remains ambiguous. The CDR3 is 11 amino acids. Germline assignment: CDR1 SEHNR and CDR2 FQNEAQ (reference sequence). Trimming took 3 bases from V and 5 from J, leaving 2 bases between them. The CDR3 nucleotides are TGTGCCAGCAGCTTTAACAATGAGCAGTTCTTC. Protein product: CASSFNNEQFF.

There are a few counts of this clonotype. V usage is TRBV11-2 and J usage is TRBJ2-2, with TRBD1 matching over 7 bases. V lost 5 bases, J lost 0 bases, and 6 bases stayed unmatched. CDR1 is SGHAT and CDR2 is FQNNGV in the germline V gene. CDR3 length: 16 amino acids. The CDR3 reads CASSPPGQTNTGELFF. As DNA, the CDR3 is TGTGCCAGCAGCCCTCCGGGACAGACGAACACCGGGGAGCTGTTTTTT.

This clonotype was observed at least ten times. J is TRBJ1-1 and V is TRBV7-8; D gene unclear. CDR1 is SGHVS and CDR2 is FQNEAQ in the germline V gene. The CDR3 runs to 14 residues. Trimming took off 1 base at V and 1 base at J, with 7 bases between the two ends. DNA for the CDR3: TGTGCCAGCAGCTTAGTATCAGGGAACACTGAAGCTTTCTTT. As protein: CASSLVSGNTEAFF.

This chain uses TRBV5-6 with TRBJ2-7; perhaps TRBD2 as D (6 bases). The germline CDR1 and CDR2 sequences are SGHDT and YYEEEE. V lost 1 base, J lost 3 bases, and 8 bases lay in between. CDR3 length: 13 amino acids. CDR3 protein: CASSLPSVYEQYF. DNA of the CDR3: TGTGCCAGCAGCTTGCCTAGCGTCTACGAGCAGTACTTC.

The gene calls are TRBV20-1 and TRBJ2-2; the D is unclear. There are 15 residues in the CDR3. Germline V lookup: CDR1 DFQATT, CDR2 SNEGSKA (reference sequence). V lost 6 bases, J lost 1 base, and 15 bases lay in between. The CDR3 sequence is CSAPSGIMNTGELFF. The CDR3 DNA sequence: TGCAGTGCCCCGTCTGGCATTATGAACACCGGGGAGCTGTTTTTT.